This T cell receptor (beta chain) originates from a study of blood T cell repertoires in COVID-19. Study-wide context: The cDNA or gDNA used as material had been derived from T cells, B-cell-depleted T cells, or PBMCs.

The repertoire was sequenced with immunoSEQ multiplex PCR; TCRdb's copy has only in-frame clones and lacks some. The table has around 130,000 clones, roughly 86% seen once; the top ten hold around 18%. CDR1 and CDR2 (germline): SGHRS, YFSETQ. Trimming took off 1 base at V and 0 bases at J, with 6 bases between the two ends. The CDR3 sequence is 14 residues long. The V call is TRBV5-1, the J call TRBJ2-3; D is ambiguous. The clonotype originates from a woman aged 50 to 60 who had recovered from COVID-19. Sequenced: peripheral blood. DNA of the CDR3: TGCGCCAGCAGCTTGCCCCAAAGCACAGATACGCAGTATTTT. As protein: CASSLPQSTDTQYF.